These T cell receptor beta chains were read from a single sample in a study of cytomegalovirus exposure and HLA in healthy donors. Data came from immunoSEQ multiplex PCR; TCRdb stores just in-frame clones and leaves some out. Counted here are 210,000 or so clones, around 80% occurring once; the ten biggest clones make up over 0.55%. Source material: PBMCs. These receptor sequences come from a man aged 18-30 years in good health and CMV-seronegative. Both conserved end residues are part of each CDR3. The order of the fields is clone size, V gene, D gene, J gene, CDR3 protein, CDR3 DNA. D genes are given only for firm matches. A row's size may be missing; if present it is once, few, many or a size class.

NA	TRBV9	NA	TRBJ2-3	CASSATHGDTQYF	TGTGCCAGCAGCGCTACCCACGGGGATACGCAGTATTTT
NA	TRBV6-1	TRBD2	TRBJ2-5	CASSEFPSGWETQYF	TGTGCCAGCAGTGAATTTCCTAGCGGGTGGGAGACCCAGTACTTC
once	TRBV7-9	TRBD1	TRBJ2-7	CASSLGGQIEQYF	TGTGCCAGCAGCTTAGGGGGACAGATCGAGCAGTACTTC
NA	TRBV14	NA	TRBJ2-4	CASEGQRDDVAKNIQYF	TGTGCCAGCGAAGGCCAACGGGATGATGTAGCCAAAAACATTCAGTACTTC
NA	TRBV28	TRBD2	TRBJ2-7	CASSLHGGGYYYEQYF	TGTGCCAGCAGTTTACACGGGGGGGGCTACTACTACGAGCAGTACTTC
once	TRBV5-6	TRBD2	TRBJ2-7	CASGAGERGYEQYF	TGTGCCAGCGGGGCCGGGGAGCGGGGCTACGAGCAGTACTTC
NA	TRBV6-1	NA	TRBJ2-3	CASSEASDTQYF	TGTGCCAGCAGTGAAGCTTCGGATACGCAGTATTTT
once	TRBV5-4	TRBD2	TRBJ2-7	CASRVGGASSYEQYF	TGTGCCAGCCGAGTGGGAGGGGCGAGCTCCTACGAGCAGTACTTC
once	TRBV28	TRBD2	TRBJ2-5	CASSRGGAGGETQYF	TGTGCCAGCAGTCGGGGGGGGGCGGGAGGAGAGACCCAGTACTTC
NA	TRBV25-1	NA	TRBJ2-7	CASSVRLSTSSYEQYF	TGTGCCAGCAGTGTGCGTCTGTCGACTAGCTCCTACGAGCAGTACTTC
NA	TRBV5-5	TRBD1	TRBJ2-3	CASSPSRDRGPTQYF	TGTGCCAGCAGCCCGTCCCGGGACAGGGGACCAACGCAGTATTTT
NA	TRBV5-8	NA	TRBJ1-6	CASSPMDRSPLHF	TGTGCCAGCAGCCCGATGGACAGATCACCCCTCCACTTT
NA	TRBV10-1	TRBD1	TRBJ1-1	CASSELRDSNTEAFF	TGCGCCAGCAGTGAATTAAGGGACAGCAACACTGAAGCTTTCTTT
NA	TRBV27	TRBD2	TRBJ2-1	CASSLVAGAYNEQFF	TGTGCCAGCAGTTTAGTAGCGGGGGCCTACAATGAGCAGTTCTTC
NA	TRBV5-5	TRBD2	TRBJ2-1	CASSWEGSEQFF	TGTGCCAGCAGCTGGGAGGGGAGTGAGCAGTTCTTC
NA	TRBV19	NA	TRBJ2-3	CASSYRGDTQYF	TGTGCCAGTAGTTATAGGGGAGATACGCAGTATTTT
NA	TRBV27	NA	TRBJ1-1	CASSLFPARVTEAFF	TGTGCCAGCAGTTTATTCCCGGCCAGGGTCACTGAAGCTTTCTTT
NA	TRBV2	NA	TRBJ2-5	CASSPLAVRGYQETQYF	TGTGCCAGCAGCCCCCTTGCTGTACGGGGGTACCAAGAGACCCAGTACTTC
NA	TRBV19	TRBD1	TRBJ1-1	CASIRGQGESEAFF	TGTGCCAGTATTAGGGGACAGGGAGAATCTGAAGCTTTCTTT
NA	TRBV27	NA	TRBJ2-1	CASSSSNAVDEQFF	TGTGCCAGCAGTTCTTCCAATGCGGTCGATGAGCAGTTCTTC
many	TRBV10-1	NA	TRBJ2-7	CASSEVPGSYEQYF	TGCGCCAGCAGTGAGGTTCCGGGTTCCTACGAGCAGTACTTC
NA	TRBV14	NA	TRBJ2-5	CASSPRIGARETQYF	TGTGCCAGCAGCCCCAGGATAGGGGCTAGAGAGACCCAGTACTTC
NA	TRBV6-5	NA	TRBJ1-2	CASSYSIRSRDGYTF	TGTGCCAGCAGTTACTCGATCAGGTCGAGGGATGGCTACACCTTC
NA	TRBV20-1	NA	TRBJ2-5	CSARGETQYF	TGCAGTGCCCGAGGAGAGACCCAGTACTTC
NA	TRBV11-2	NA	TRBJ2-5	CASSFKRDQETQYF	TGTGCCAGCAGCTTCAAGCGGGACCAAGAGACCCAGTACTTC
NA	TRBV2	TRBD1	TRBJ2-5	CASRGTGQETQYF	TGTGCCAGCAGGGGGACAGGTCAAGAGACCCAGTACTTC
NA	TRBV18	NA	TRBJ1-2	CASSPSVVGQGKIYGYTF	TGTGCCAGCTCACCATCCGTGGTCGGGCAGGGGAAGATCTATGGCTACACCTTC
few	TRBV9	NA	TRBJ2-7	CASSAPQGFEQYF	TGTGCCAGCAGCGCCCCACAGGGTTTCGAGCAGTACTTC
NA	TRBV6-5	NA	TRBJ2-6	CASSYRGTSGANVLTF	TGTGCCAGCAGTTACAGGGGGACATCTGGGGCCAACGTCCTGACTTTC
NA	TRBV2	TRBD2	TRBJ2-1	CATQPTSAPMDEQFF	TGTGCCACACAACCGACTAGCGCCCCCATGGATGAGCAGTTCTTC
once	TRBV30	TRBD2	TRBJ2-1	CAWSGLAGGLLSYNEQFF	TGTGCCTGGAGTGGGCTAGCGGGAGGGCTACTATCCTACAATGAGCAGTTCTTC
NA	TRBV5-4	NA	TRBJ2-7	CASSLAIPPYEQYF	TGTGCCAGCAGCTTGGCTATCCCTCCCTACGAGCAGTACTTC
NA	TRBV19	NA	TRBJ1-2	CASSIPGVGGGYTF	TGTGCCAGTAGTATCCCGGGGGTTGGAGGTGGCTACACCTTC
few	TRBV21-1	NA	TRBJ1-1	CASSKGGQLGTEAFF	TGTGCCAGCAGCAAGGGGGGACAGTTGGGGACTGAAGCTTTCTTT
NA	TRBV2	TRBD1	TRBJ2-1	CASSVPGQGSHNNGQFF	TGTGCCAGCAGCGTCCCGGGACAGGGATCCCACAACAATGGGCAGTTCTTC
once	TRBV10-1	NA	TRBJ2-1	CASSEPGWEQFF	TGCGCCAGCAGTGAACCGGGGTGGGAGCAGTTCTTC
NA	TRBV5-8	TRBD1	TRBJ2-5	CASSSRTGKETQYF	TGTGCCAGCAGCTCTCGGACAGGGAAAGAGACCCAGTACTTC
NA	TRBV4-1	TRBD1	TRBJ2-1	CASSQETGGAAGRYNEQFF	TGCGCCAGCAGCCAAGAGACAGGGGGCGCGGCGGGAAGGTATAATGAGCAGTTCTTC
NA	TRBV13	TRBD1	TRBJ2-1	CASSWAPGQGLRGRVYNEQFF	TGTGCCAGCAGCTGGGCACCGGGACAGGGATTAAGGGGGCGGGTTTACAATGAGCAGTTCTTC
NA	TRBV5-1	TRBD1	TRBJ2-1	CASSHEGGIYEQFF	TGCGCCAGCAGCCACGAAGGGGGCATCTATGAGCAGTTCTTC
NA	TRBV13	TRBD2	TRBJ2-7	CASSLVSGRTSGDEQYF	TGTGCCAGCAGCTTAGTTTCCGGGAGGACCTCTGGGGACGAGCAGTACTTC
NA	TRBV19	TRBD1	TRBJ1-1	CASSIGQGARAMNTEAFF	TGTGCCAGTAGTATCGGACAGGGGGCGCGGGCAATGAACACTGAAGCTTTCTTT
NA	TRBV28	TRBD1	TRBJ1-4	CASMAGGASEKLFF	TGTGCCAGCATGGCAGGGGGCGCTTCGGAAAAACTGTTTTTT
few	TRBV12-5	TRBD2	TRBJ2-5	CASGTGTSGYQETQYF	TGTGCTAGTGGCACTGGGACTAGCGGGTACCAAGAGACCCAGTACTTC
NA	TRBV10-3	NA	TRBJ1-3	CAISFEGSGNTIYF	TGTGCCATCAGTTTCGAGGGCTCTGGAAACACCATATATTTT
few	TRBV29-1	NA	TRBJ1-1	CSGRTEGLNTEAFF	TGCAGCGGCCGGACGGAGGGATTGAACACTGAAGCTTTCTTT
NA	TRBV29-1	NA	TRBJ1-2	CSVNTYPLVGYTF	TGCAGCGTTAACACCTATCCGCTAGTTGGCTACACCTTC